This is a list of T cell receptor beta chains from one sample in a study of cytomegalovirus exposure and HLA in healthy donors. The protocol was immunoSEQ multiplex PCR, while the TCRdb copy is restricted to in-frame clones and leaves out a portion. Among under 150,000 clones listed, about 80% were seen once. Sequenced sample: PBMCs. The origin of the receptors is a boy aged 2-9 years in good health and CMV-seronegative. The CDR3 runs from the conserved cysteine through the conserved F or W. The order of the fields is clone size, J gene, V gene, CDR3 length, D gene, CDR3 protein, CDR3 DNA. A D gene is named only where the DNA matches it firmly. Clone size is stated in some rows and not others, as once, few, many or a class when expanded.

clone size: .
J gene: TRBJ1-1
V gene: TRBV7-6
CDR3 length: 17
D gene: TRBD1
CDR3 protein: CASSPAPGQGPRPEAFF
CDR3 DNA: TGTGCCAGCAGCCCCGCTCCGGGACAGGGCCCGAGGCCTGAAGCTTTCTTT

clone size: few
J gene: TRBJ2-5
V gene: TRBV6-4
CDR3 length: 14
D gene: .
CDR3 protein: CASSDPTTQETQYF
CDR3 DNA: TGTGCCAGCAGTGATCCGACTACCCAAGAGACCCAGTACTTC

clone size: .
J gene: TRBJ2-1
V gene: TRBV5-4
CDR3 length: 13
D gene: .
CDR3 protein: CASSFGTPNEQFF
CDR3 DNA: TGTGCCAGCAGCTTCGGGACTCCCAATGAGCAGTTCTTC

clone size: .
J gene: TRBJ1-3
V gene: TRBV29-1
CDR3 length: 15
D gene: .
CDR3 protein: CSVATTQDSGNTIYF
CDR3 DNA: TGCAGCGTTGCTACGACCCAAGACTCAGGAAACACCATATATTTT

clone size: .
J gene: TRBJ1-1
V gene: TRBV7-2
CDR3 length: 14
D gene: .
CDR3 protein: CASSLQEGNTEAFF
CDR3 DNA: TGTGCCAGCAGCTTACAGGAGGGGAATACTGAAGCTTTCTTT

clone size: .
J gene: TRBJ2-7
V gene: TRBV29-1
CDR3 length: 13
D gene: TRBD1
CDR3 protein: CSVGGDRPDEQYF
CDR3 DNA: TGCAGCGTTGGGGGGGACAGGCCGGACGAGCAGTACTTC

clone size: .
J gene: TRBJ2-1
V gene: TRBV5-1
CDR3 length: 16
D gene: TRBD2
CDR3 protein: CASSWRENFWGNGQFF
CDR3 DNA: TGCGCCAGCAGCTGGCGGGAGAACTTCTGGGGCAATGGGCAGTTCTTC

clone size: .
J gene: TRBJ2-1
V gene: TRBV4-3
CDR3 length: 16
D gene: .
CDR3 protein: CASSQDRLPSYNEQFF
CDR3 DNA: TGCGCCAGCAGCCAAGATCGACTTCCCTCCTACAATGAGCAGTTCTTC

clone size: .
J gene: TRBJ1-1
V gene: TRBV6-4
CDR3 length: 14
D gene: TRBD1
CDR3 protein: CASSAGQGVTEAFF
CDR3 DNA: TGTGCCAGCAGCGCCGGACAGGGGGTCACTGAAGCTTTCTTT

clone size: .
J gene: TRBJ1-4
V gene: TRBV5-1
CDR3 length: 17
D gene: .
CDR3 protein: CASSVETLDRPNEKLFF
CDR3 DNA: TGCGCCAGCAGCGTGGAGACCCTAGACAGGCCGAATGAAAAACTGTTTTTT

clone size: .
J gene: TRBJ2-2
V gene: TRBV6-5
CDR3 length: 14
D gene: TRBD1
CDR3 protein: CASSSYRGTGELFF
CDR3 DNA: TGTGCCAGCAGTTCCTACAGGGGCACCGGGGAGCTGTTTTTT

clone size: .
J gene: TRBJ1-2
V gene: TRBV5-1
CDR3 length: 13
D gene: .
CDR3 protein: CASSLEGGRGYTF
CDR3 DNA: TGCGCCAGCAGCTTGGAGGGGGGGAGAGGCTACACCTTC

clone size: .
J gene: TRBJ1-1
V gene: TRBV7-8
CDR3 length: 13
D gene: .
CDR3 protein: CASSPNIERKAFF
CDR3 DNA: TGTGCCAGCAGCCCAAACATTGAGAGGAAAGCTTTCTTT

clone size: once
J gene: TRBJ2-1
V gene: TRBV11-2
CDR3 length: 15
D gene: TRBD1
CDR3 protein: CASSTHRGRDNEQFF
CDR3 DNA: TGTGCCAGCAGCACTCACAGGGGCAGGGACAATGAGCAGTTCTTC

clone size: .
J gene: TRBJ2-1
V gene: TRBV6-1
CDR3 length: 14
D gene: .
CDR3 protein: CASSLDSTYNEQFF
CDR3 DNA: TGTGCCAGCAGTTTGGACAGTACCTACAATGAGCAGTTCTTC

clone size: .
J gene: TRBJ2-5
V gene: TRBV19
CDR3 length: 14
D gene: TRBD1
CDR3 protein: CASSQDRVEETQYF
CDR3 DNA: TGTGCCAGTAGTCAGGACAGGGTTGAGGAGACCCAGTACTTC

clone size: .
J gene: TRBJ1-2
V gene: TRBV7-6
CDR3 length: 13
D gene: .
CDR3 protein: CASSLIARRDYTF
CDR3 DNA: TGTGCCAGCAGCTTGATCGCCAGGCGGGACTACACCTTC

clone size: .
J gene: TRBJ2-1
V gene: TRBV6-4
CDR3 length: 18
D gene: TRBD2
CDR3 protein: CASSQTSGGLGNYNEQFF
CDR3 DNA: TGTGCCAGCAGCCAGACTAGCGGGGGGTTAGGAAATTACAATGAGCAGTTCTTC

clone size: .
J gene: TRBJ1-1
V gene: TRBV27
CDR3 length: 14
D gene: .
CDR3 protein: CASRIRVLDTEAFF
CDR3 DNA: TGTGCCAGCAGGATCCGCGTCCTGGACACTGAAGCTTTCTTT

clone size: .
J gene: TRBJ1-2
V gene: TRBV10-1
CDR3 length: 17
D gene: .
CDR3 protein: CASSEPWVTPAHYGYTF
CDR3 DNA: TGCGCCAGCAGTGAGCCGTGGGTGACTCCAGCCCATTATGGCTACACCTTC

clone size: .
J gene: TRBJ1-5
V gene: TRBV9
CDR3 length: 14
D gene: .
CDR3 protein: CASSVGAAGQPQHF
CDR3 DNA: TGTGCCAGCAGCGTAGGGGCGGCGGGACAGCCCCAGCATTTT

clone size: .
J gene: TRBJ1-3
V gene: TRBV4-1
CDR3 length: 15
D gene: .
CDR3 protein: CASSRWQGPVDTIYF
CDR3 DNA: TGCGCCAGCAGCCGCTGGCAGGGGCCTGTGGACACCATATATTTT

clone size: .
J gene: TRBJ1-5
V gene: TRBV11-2
CDR3 length: 13
D gene: .
CDR3 protein: CASYIRGGQPQHF
CDR3 DNA: TGTGCCAGCTACATCAGGGGTGGTCAGCCCCAGCATTTT

clone size: .
J gene: TRBJ2-7
V gene: TRBV27
CDR3 length: 14
D gene: .
CDR3 protein: CASSLSPVSYEQYF
CDR3 DNA: TGTGCCAGCAGTTTATCTCCGGTCTCCTACGAGCAGTACTTC

clone size: few
J gene: TRBJ1-1
V gene: TRBV19
CDR3 length: 14
D gene: .
CDR3 protein: CASSAQDGRTEAFF
CDR3 DNA: TGTGCCAGTAGTGCTCAAGACGGGAGGACTGAAGCTTTCTTT

clone size: .
J gene: TRBJ2-5
V gene: TRBV5-6
CDR3 length: 15
D gene: .
CDR3 protein: CASSPLSGNVETQYF
CDR3 DNA: TGTGCCAGCAGCCCCCTGTCGGGAAACGTGGAGACCCAGTACTTC

clone size: few
J gene: TRBJ1-3
V gene: TRBV19
CDR3 length: 19
D gene: TRBD1
CDR3 protein: CASSMDGRGTSYSGNTIYF
CDR3 DNA: TGTGCCAGTAGTATGGACGGCAGGGGGACTTCTTACTCTGGAAACACCATATATTTT

clone size: .
J gene: TRBJ1-2
V gene: TRBV27
CDR3 length: 13
D gene: .
CDR3 protein: CASSKGSFYGYTF
CDR3 DNA: TGTGCCAGCAGTAAGGGGTCCTTCTATGGCTACACCTTC

clone size: .
J gene: TRBJ1-1
V gene: TRBV7-9
CDR3 length: 15
D gene: .
CDR3 protein: CASSPWGQGNTEAFF
CDR3 DNA: TGTGCCAGCAGCCCCTGGGGACAAGGGAACACTGAAGCTTTCTTT

clone size: .
J gene: TRBJ2-1
V gene: TRBV6-6
CDR3 length: 16
D gene: TRBD2
CDR3 protein: CASSYSLAGVGNEQFF
CDR3 DNA: TGTGCCAGCAGTTACTCGCTAGCGGGAGTCGGGAATGAGCAGTTCTTC

clone size: .
J gene: TRBJ2-1
V gene: TRBV7-9
CDR3 length: 19
D gene: TRBD2
CDR3 protein: CASSLGTSGNVVSYNEQFF
CDR3 DNA: TGTGCCAGCAGCTTGGGGACTAGCGGGAATGTTGTATCCTACAATGAGCAGTTCTTC